The 27 T cell receptor beta chains below were found in one sample sequenced in a study of early T cells in non-severe SARS-CoV-2 infection. TCRdb analysed the 5' RACE reads with MiXCR anew, one entry per CDR3 protein. The table includes around 93,000 distinct CDR3 sequences, over 9.5% detected once. Sample: whole blood, taken at baseline. The receptors stem from an adult who was a healthcare worker with PCR-confirmed SARS-CoV-2 infection or an uninfected control (not recorded which).

Details on this clonotype: A clone one base away is much larger, so this may be a read error. This rearrangement joins TRBV19 to TRBJ2-6; tentatively, D is TRBD1 or TRBD2 (5 bases each). The CDR3 runs 17 residues. CDR1 is LNHDA and CDR2 is SQIVND in the germline V gene (reference sequence). The CDR3 sequence: CTSTPTGLSAGANVLTF. CDR3 sequence (DNA): TGTACCAGTACCCCGACGGGGCTCAGCGCTGGGGCCAACGTCCTGACTTTC.

This rearrangement joins TRBV7-9 to TRBJ1-2; D is uncertain. This CDR3 is built from 13 residues. Trimming stripped 2 bases from V and 9 bases from J, with 13 bases between. Germline values: CDR1 SEHNR, CDR2 FQNEAQ (reference sequence). The CDR3 DNA follows: TGTGCCAGCAGCTTATTACGGAAGAGTAGCTACACCTTC. It specifies CASSLLRKSSYTF.

The chain links TRBV4-2 to TRBJ2-1; D is possibly TRBD2 (5 bases). Trimming cost V 2 bases and J 0 bases, with 20 bases left between them. In germline, CDR1 is LGHNA, CDR2 YNFKEQ. There are 19 residues in the CDR3. The CDR3 loop reads CASSQFSPPRSGSYNEQFF. The CDR3 DNA reads TGTGCCAGCAGCCAATTCAGCCCTCCCCGCAGCGGCTCCTACAATGAGCAGTTCTTC.

V is TRBV5-6 and J is TRBJ1-2, with 8 positions matching TRBD1. The trim removed 4 bases at V and 6 bases at J, leaving 5 bases unmatched. The CDR3 is 13 residues long. CDR1 is SGHDT, CDR2 YYEEEE, per germline. The CDR3 here is CASSRGQEDGYTF. The CDR3 DNA is TGTGCCAGCAGCCGGGGACAGGAGGATGGCTACACCTTC.

This chain uses TRBV18 with TRBJ2-1, with 8 bases aligning to TRBD2. The junction had 15 bases not matched to a gene; V was cut back by 3 bases and J by 8 bases. CDR3 length: 17 amino acids. Germline V CDR1 and CDR2: KGHSH, LQKENI. The CDR3 nucleotides read TGTGCCAGCTCACCCCGACTCGCGGGAGGTTACTATGATGAGCAGTTCTTC. Protein: CASSPRLAGGYYDEQFF.

J is TRBJ1-5 and V is TRBV6-1; no firm D call. This CDR3 is built from 12 residues. Germline-derived CDR1 and CDR2 are MNHNS and SASEGT. Trimming took off 9 bases at V and 4 bases at J, with 10 bases between the two ends. The CDR3 bases are TGTGCCAGTGGAGGAGGAAATCAGCCCCAGCATTTT. Translating gives CASGGGNQPQHF.

V is TRBV12-3 or TRBV12-4 and J is TRBJ2-7, with TRBD2 matching 9 bases. J was trimmed by 2 bases and V by 2 bases; bases with no gene match: 13. This CDR3 has 18 amino acids. The CDR3, as DNA: TGTGCCAGCAGTTTAAACCCGCCGGGACTAGCAAGCCCCTACGAGCAGTACTTC. Encoded protein: CASSLNPPGLASPYEQYF.

This clonotype occurred a few times. The chain employs TRBV2 and TRBJ2-7, with D perhaps matching TRBD1 (7 bases). CDR1 and CDR2 (germline): SNHLY, FYNNEI. The V end lost 8 bases, the J end lost 2 bases, and 16 bases lay between the germline ends. This CDR3 has 14 amino acids. The CDR3 DNA reads as TGTGCCAGCCGCGGGACAGAAATTACCTACGAGCAGTACTTC. It encodes CASRGTEITYEQYF.

The genes are TRBV7-9 and TRBJ1-3, with TRBD1 matching 8 bases. The CDR3 contains 15 residues. The ends lost 6 bases at V and 2 bases at J; junction bases unmatched: 6. The germline gives CDR1 SEHNR, CDR2 FQNEAQ (reference sequence). DNA for the CDR3: TGTGCCAGCAGTTACGGGACAGGACCTGGAAACACCATATATTTT. It yields the protein CASSYGTGPGNTIYF.

Many counts were recorded for this clonotype. This chain joins TRBV7-9 and TRBJ2-6; D is unclear. The CDR3 loop spans 12 amino acids. V was pared by 8 bases and J by 4 bases, with 6 bases between. Germline-derived CDR1 and CDR2 are SEHNR and FQNEAQ (reference sequence). In DNA, the CDR3 is TGTGCCAGCGCTACCGGGGCCAACGTCCTGACTTTC. It translates to CASATGANVLTF.

This clonotype was observed at least ten times. The chain links TRBV13 to TRBJ2-1; 10 bases line up with TRBD2. Germline values: CDR1 PRHDT, CDR2 FYEKMQ (reference sequence). CDR3 length equals 16 residues. V gave up 1 base and J gave up 5 bases; unmatched junction bases: 5. This CDR3 reads CASSLVGLAANNEQFF. The DNA for the CDR3 is TGTGCCAGCAGCTTAGTTGGACTAGCGGCGAACAATGAGCAGTTCTTC.

V is TRBV29-1 and J is TRBJ1-1, with D possibly being TRBD1 (5 bases). The CDR3 has 15 residues. V lost 7 bases and J 5 bases, leaving 23 bases between the germline ends. Germline CDR1 and CDR2: SQVTM and ANQGSEA. DNA for the CDR3: TGCAGCGGAGGGGCGGGGGGACTGAGGAAGACTGAAGCTTTCTTT. Translated: CSGGAGGLRKTEAFF.

The chain combines TRBV28 with TRBJ2-5; 7 bases are shared with TRBD2. CDR3 length: 13 amino acids. CDR1 is MDHEN and CDR2 is SYDVKM in the germline V gene. Germline trimming cut 3 bases from V and 7 bases from J; bases unmatched to any gene: 5. The CDR3, as DNA: TGTGCCAGCAGTTTGGACGGGGAGGGGACCCAGTACTTC. Its protein is CASSLDGEGTQYF.

The chain employs TRBV29-1 and TRBJ1-5, with 7 bases fitting TRBD1. Trimming took 6 bases from V and 5 from J; bases not matched to a gene: 7. The CDR3 spans 13 residues. Germline CDR1 reads SQVTM; CDR2 reads ANQGSEA. CDR3 sequence: CSVGDSSYQPQHF. The CDR3 DNA follows: TGCAGCGTGGGGGACAGCTCATATCAGCCCCAGCATTTT.

This clonotype has a handful of counts. The CDR3 is CASSQSIAGLAKNIQYF. CDR3 DNA: TGTGCCAGCAGCCAATCGATTGCAGGGCTAGCCAAAAACATTCAGTACTTC. The chain joins TRBV14 to TRBJ2-4; the D gene is possibly TRBD1 (5 bases). The V and J ends lost 2 bases and 0 bases respectively, with 14 bases between them. The CDR3 is made up of 17 amino acids. Germline V gene sequence: CDR1 SGHDN, CDR2 FVKESK.

The genes are TRBV5-1 and TRBJ2-1; D might be TRBD1 or TRBD2, each matching 5 bases. V was pared by 4 bases and J by 2 bases, with 16 bases between. The length of the CDR3 is 16 residues. Germline V gene data show CDR1 as SGHRS and CDR2 as YFSETQ. The CDR3 is CASSITGTPTYNEQFF. CDR3 nucleotide sequence: TGCGCCAGCAGCATCACCGGGACGCCCACCTACAATGAGCAGTTCTTC.

This clonotype appeared many times. This chain connects TRBV27 to TRBJ2-5, with D possibly being TRBD1 or TRBD2 (5 bases each). The CDR3 sequence is 15 residues long. Germline V gives CDR1 MNHEY, CDR2 SMNVEV (reference sequence). With 5 bases removed from V and 5 bases from J, the gap between germline ends came to 18 bases. The DNA for the CDR3 is TGTGCCAGCAGTCTTGGGGGACCCGGCGGGGAGACCCAGTACTTC. It is translated as CASSLGGPGGETQYF.

The chain combines TRBV7-3 with TRBJ1-1; D gene unclear. Trimming shortened V by 5 bases and J by 5 bases, and 12 bases separated the two germline ends. CDR3 size: 13 residues. Germline V gives CDR1 SGHTA, CDR2 FQGTGA. CDR3 amino acids: CASSPGRQTEAFF. In DNA form, the CDR3 reads TGTGCCAGCAGCCCCGGACGGCAAACTGAAGCTTTCTTT.

This clonotype was seen a few times. V and J are TRBV12-3 or TRBV12-4 and TRBJ1-2; 7 nucleotides line up with TRBD1. The CDR3 contains 15 residues. The J segment lost 8 bases and the V segment lost 4 bases, leaving 13 bases of the junction unmatched. The CDR3 loop is CASSYRGFSSEGYTF. The CDR3 coding sequence is TGTGCCAGCAGTTACAGGGGTTTCTCTTCGGAGGGCTACACCTTC.

This clonotype came up many times. The CDR3 sequence: CASSFRREREFGGTQYF. In nucleotides, the CDR3 is TGTGCCAGCAGCTTCCGTAGAGAGAGGGAATTCGGTGGGACCCAGTACTTC. The chain recombines TRBV7-8 with TRBJ2-5; a possible D gene is TRBD2 (5 bases). Per the germline V gene, CDR1 is SGHVS and CDR2 is FQNEAQ. The V gene lost 3 bases and the J gene lost 7 bases, with 24 bases spanning the gap. The CDR3 contains 17 residues.

The chain recombines TRBV11-2 with TRBJ2-7; TRBD1 is a possible D gene (6 bases). This CDR3 region has 16 residues. V was shortened by 1 base and J by 0 bases, with 13 bases between the two germline ends. Germline values: CDR1 SGHAT, CDR2 FQNNGV. CDR3 in DNA: TGTGCCAGCAGCTTAGGGGACAAACCGAGCTCCTACGAGCAGTACTTC. Protein sequence: CASSLGDKPSSYEQYF.

This clonotype was seen repeatedly, ten times or more. The rearrangement joins TRBV4-1 to TRBJ2-7; TRBD2 aligns across 8 bases. The CDR3 sequence is 18 residues long. Per germline, CDR1 MGHRA and CDR2 YSYEKL. The V segment lost 3 bases and the J segment 4 bases; nucleotides outside the gene matches: 17. Here the CDR3 reads CASSHPRRELAAGYEQYF. The CDR3 DNA reads as TGCGCCAGCAGCCACCCCCGGCGGGAACTAGCGGCAGGGTACGAGCAGTACTTC.

This clonotype has a count of ten or more. V and J are TRBV10-3 and TRBJ2-3; 9 nucleotides align to TRBD2. V gave up 5 bases and J gave up 0 bases; unmatched junction bases: 3. This CDR3 has 15 residues. Per germline, CDR1 ENHRY and CDR2 SYGVKD. The CDR3 DNA sequence: TGTGCCATCAGTTCGACTAGCGGTAGCACAGATACGCAGTATTTT. This sequence encodes CAISSTSGSTDTQYF.

V gene TRBV12-5 combines with J gene TRBJ2-7; D remains unclear. Trimming removed 1 base at V and 3 bases at J, with 4 bases between. CDR1 and CDR2 (germline): LGHNT, FRNRAP. The CDR3 contains 12 residues. CDR3 coding DNA: TGTGCTAGTGGTTTGGGGAACTACGAGCAGTACTTC. This encodes CASGLGNYEQYF.

V gene TRBV20-1 combines with J gene TRBJ2-3; D call uncertain. The CDR3 consists of 13 residues. Trimming left V 0 bases short and J 2 bases short, with 6 bases between. Per the germline V gene, CDR1 is DFQATT and CDR2 is SNEGSKA (reference sequence). The CDR3 bases are TGCAGTGCTAGAGACAGATTCACAGATACGCAGTATTTT. It codes for CSARDRFTDTQYF.

This chain links TRBV7-8 with TRBJ1-1; D is unresolved. This CDR3 contains 15 residues. The V end lost 5 bases, the J end lost 2 bases, and 15 bases lay between the germline ends. Germline CDR1 is SGHVS and CDR2 is FQNEAQ. CDR3 in amino acids: CASSPPRQPNTEAFF. The CDR3 DNA follows: TGTGCCAGCAGCCCCCCTCGCCAGCCCAACACTGAAGCTTTCTTT.

The chain has TRBV7-2 and TRBJ2-1, with TRBD1 matching 7 bases. This CDR3 has 15 amino acids. Germline V gene sequence: CDR1 SGHTA, CDR2 FQGNSA. V was clipped by 4 bases and J by 4 bases; unmatched bases: 7. CDR3 sequence reads: CASSWTGTDYNEQFF. CDR3 in DNA: TGTGCCAGCAGCTGGACCGGGACAGATTACAATGAGCAGTTCTTC.